This T cell receptor beta chain stems from a study of cytomegalovirus exposure and HLA in healthy donors. In the PCR, 60 Vbeta and 13 Jbeta primers were used. The protocol was immunoSEQ multiplex PCR, while the TCRdb copy is restricted to in-frame clones and leaves out a portion. The table includes about 96,000 clones, about four fifths detected once. The CDR3 is 16 amino acids. V was shortened by 2 bases and J by 4 bases, with 20 bases between the two germline ends. Germline V lookup: CDR1 GTSNPN, CDR2 SVGIG (reference sequence). This chain connects TRBV30 to TRBJ1-2; weak D call: TRBD1 (5 bases). Sequenced input: PBMCs. This receptor was taken from a woman in her 70s in good health and CMV-seropositive. The CDR3 sequence is CAWSRGPTEGLYGYTF. In nucleotides, the CDR3 is TGTGCCTGGAGTAGGGGTCCGACGGAGGGACTCTATGGCTACACCTTC.